The 11 T cell receptor beta chains below were found in one sample sequenced in a study of Ad26.COV2.S vaccination and SARS-CoV-2 variants. Documented treatment: some 20 received Ad26.COV2.S at low or high dose, single or two shots; about 5 received placebo; per-sample allocation not given. Following the first vaccine or placebo injection, samples were taken on day 63. Sequencing used immunoSEQ multiplex PCR; TCRdb keeps in-frame clones, though not all of them. The sample holds some 640,000 clones, roughly 90% seen once. The sequencing here drew on peripheral blood, taken in a trial of Ad26.COV2.S vaccine versus placebo. The receptors derive from a person aged 18-65 years who received the Ad26.COV2.S COVID-19 vaccine or a placebo.

The CDR3, as DNA: TGTGCCAGCAGCTCCCAGGGCGGTTATGGCTACACCTTC. It translates to CASSSQGGYGYTF. The chain is built from TRBV9 and TRBJ1-2, with D perhaps TRBD1 (5 bases). Germline values: CDR1 SGDLS, CDR2 YYNGEE. The CDR3 has 13 amino acids. The V end lost 4 bases, the J end lost 5 bases, and 12 bases lay between the germline ends.

This clone came up many times. This rearrangement joins TRBV6-9 to TRBJ1-5; D uncertain. Trimming removed 0 bases at V and 5 bases at J, with 5 bases between. Germline assignment: CDR1 MNHGY and CDR2 SVAAGI. This CDR3 has 13 amino acids. CDR3 bases: TGTGCCAGCAGTTATTCTAGGGATCAGCCCCAGCATTTT. Its protein product is CASSYSRDQPQHF.

The V and J genes are TRBV11-2 and TRBJ2-1, with 9 positions matching TRBD2. Germline CDR1 and CDR2: SGHAT and FQNNGV. The CDR3 is made up of 17 amino acids. With V trimmed by 5 bases and J by 0 bases, 8 bases remained unmatched. The CDR3 protein is CASSGVGSGSSYNEQFF. As DNA, the CDR3 is TGTGCCAGCAGCGGAGTCGGTAGCGGGAGCTCCTACAATGAGCAGTTCTTC.

The chain employs TRBV5-1 and TRBJ2-7; 10 bases match TRBD1. Germline lookup yields CDR1 SGHRS and CDR2 YFSETQ. This CDR3 region has 13 residues. J lost 6 bases, V lost 4 bases, and 4 bases had no gene match. The CDR3 is CASSPWTGGEQYF. CDR3 DNA: TGCGCCAGCAGCCCCTGGACAGGGGGCGAGCAGTACTTC.

This clone was counted a single time. The chain joins TRBV5-5 to TRBJ1-4; D ambiguous. Deletions cut 4 bases from V and 8 bases from J, with 15 bases between. The germline CDR1 and CDR2 sequences are SGHKS and YYEKEE (reference sequence). The CDR3 has 14 residues. The CDR3 nucleotides read TGTGCCAGCAGCCAGCCCTCCTTAGGGGAAAAACTGTTTTTT. It translates to CASSQPSLGEKLFF.

The V and J genes are TRBV5-1 and TRBJ1-3; TRBD1 agrees at 7 bases. This CDR3 is 14 amino acids long. The junction had 5 bases not matched to a gene; V was cut back by 4 bases and J by 4 bases. Per the germline V gene, CDR1 is SGHRS and CDR2 is YFSETQ. The CDR3 spells CASSRTGVGNTIYF. The DNA of the CDR3 is TGCGCCAGCAGCCGTACAGGGGTCGGAAACACCATATATTTT.

Here the CDR3 DNA reads TGTGCCAGCAGCTCCCTAGCGTCCGCCTACGAGCAGTACTTC. Protein product: CASSSLASAYEQYF. This chain joins TRBV7-2 and TRBJ2-7; D possibly corresponds to TRBD2 (6 bases). CDR3 length equals 14 residues. V lost 4 bases to trimming and J lost 2 bases, with 12 bases between them. CDR1 and CDR2 (germline): SGHTA, FQGNSA.

The V call is TRBV12-5, the J call TRBJ2-2, with D perhaps matching TRBD2 (5 bases). V lost 5 bases and J lost 4, with 20 bases in between. The CDR3 extends over 17 amino acids. CDR1 is LGHNT and CDR2 is FRNRAP in the germline V gene. CDR3 coding DNA: TGTGCTAGTGGTCTAGCTCTAGCCCTCGAGGGCACCGGGGAGCTGTTTTTT. Translating it yields CASGLALALEGTGELFF.

V gene TRBV11-2 combines with J gene TRBJ2-7; 9 nucleotides line up with TRBD1. Per germline, CDR1 SGHAT and CDR2 FQNNGV. This CDR3 contains 15 residues. V was pared by 0 bases and J by 7 bases, with 7 bases of the junction left unmatched. The CDR3 protein is CASSLERTGEREQYF. The CDR3 region has the DNA TGTGCCAGCAGCTTAGAGAGGACAGGGGAGAGGGAGCAGTACTTC.

The chain recombines TRBV5-1 with TRBJ2-3, with 7 bases that match TRBD1. Germline V lookup: CDR1 SGHRS, CDR2 YFSETQ. V lost 4 bases to trimming and J lost 8 bases; unmatched junction nucleotides: 7. This CDR3 is 13 amino acids long. The CDR3 reads CASSLTGAGTQYF. As DNA, the CDR3 is TGCGCCAGCAGCCTAACAGGGGCGGGTACGCAGTATTTT.

Worth noting for this clone: This CDR3 is also generated by other DNA sequences in the sample. V usage is TRBV6-5 and J usage is TRBJ2-1; no firm D call. V dropped 2 bases and J dropped 7 bases, with 3 bases sitting between them. This CDR3 region has 11 residues. In germline, CDR1 is MNHEY, CDR2 SVGAGI. Here the CDR3 DNA reads TGTGCCAGCAGTTACAAGAATGAGCAGTTCTTC. It encodes CASSYKNEQFF.